The 5 T cell receptor beta chains presented below share a single source sample, sequenced in a study of OX40 agonist ivuxolimab in advanced cancers. TCRdb keeps only in-frame clones here, not all; method: immunoSEQ multiplex PCR. This table has about 58,000 clones, 88% appearing once. Here the sequenced sample was CD4+ or CD8+ T cells sorted from blood, taken in a trial of the OX40 agonist ivuxolimab. The receptors originated from an adult with an advanced solid tumor such as melanoma, head and neck, liver or kidney cancer.

The chain is built from TRBV5-1 and TRBJ2-2; D is possibly TRBD2 (5 bases). The CDR3 runs to 13 residues. Germline assignment: CDR1 SGHRS and CDR2 YFSETQ. V was clipped by 4 bases and J by 4 bases, with 8 bases between them. The CDR3 region is CASSLGSTGELFF. CDR3 in DNA: TGCGCCAGCAGCCTGGGGAGCACCGGGGAGCTGTTTTTT.

The chain carries TRBV5-5 and TRBJ2-1; 13 bases align to TRBD2. The CDR3 runs 17 residues. V dropped 4 bases and J dropped 1; count of bases not matched to a gene: 5. Germline CDR1 is SGHKS and CDR2 is YYEKEE (reference sequence). This CDR3 reads CASSRLGLAGSYNEQFF. CDR3 bases: TGTGCCAGCAGCCGACTGGGACTAGCGGGGTCCTACAATGAGCAGTTCTTC.

The gene calls are TRBV5-6 and TRBJ1-1; D not resolved. The CDR3 covers 14 residues. V lost 0 bases and J 1 base, leaving 7 bases between the germline ends. The germline V gene has CDR1 SGHDT and CDR2 YYEEEE. The CDR3 protein is CASSLGHTNTEAFF. The DNA of the CDR3 is TGTGCCAGCAGCTTGGGGCACACGAACACTGAAGCTTTCTTT.

The chain employs TRBV5-8 and TRBJ2-7; TRBD2 agrees at 10 bases. Losses at the gene ends were 6 bases for V and 3 bases for J; bases not matched to a gene: 9. Per the germline V gene, CDR1 is SGHTS and CDR2 is YDEGEE. The length of the CDR3 is 15 residues. The CDR3 DNA reads TGTGCCAGCAACGTCGGCCTAGCGGGAGTCTACGAGCAGTACTTC. Amino acid sequence: CASNVGLAGVYEQYF.

The V and J genes are TRBV5-1 and TRBJ1-5, with TRBD1 as a possible D gene (5 bases). The CDR3 consists of 15 residues. Germline V gene data show CDR1 as SGHRS and CDR2 as YFSETQ. Trimming left V 0 bases short and J 0 bases short, with 7 bases between. The CDR3 spells CASSLEGYSNQPQHF. CDR3 bases: TGCGCCAGCAGCTTGGAGGGGTATAGCAATCAGCCCCAGCATTTT.